This is a list of T cell receptor beta chains from one sample in a study of T cell clonotyping in hematopoietic cell transplantation. Libraries were prepared by immunoSEQ multiplex PCR; TCRdb keeps only in-frame clonotypes and omits some of them. This table has about 76,000 clones, approximately 95% appearing once. The specimen was peripheral blood mononuclear cells, collected before stem cell transplant. Receptor source: a woman between 45 and 60 years old with acute myeloid leukemia. Some clones in this sample may be carry-over from other donors' samples. CDR3s include the opening cysteine and the closing phenylalanine or tryptophan.

>TRBV28|TRBJ2-7
CASSPPSGGRTLEQYF
>TRBV5-6|TRBJ2-1
CASSPERGGPYNEQFF
>TRBV9|TRBJ2-7
CASSARGSSSSYEQYF
>TRBV28|TRBJ2-7
CASSLLTSGSEKQYF
>TRBV27|TRBJ1-1
CASSTFRTGHTEAFF
>TRBV6-5|TRBJ2-7
CASRGLYEQYF
>TRBV11-1|TRBJ2-7
CASSSGQGGRNEQYF
>TRBV6-1|TRBJ2-1
CASTTSGDYNEQFF
>TRBV27|TRBJ2-5
CASSLARREGRGETQYF
>TRBV28|TRBJ1-1
CASRLPSALNTEAFF
>TRBV30|TRBJ2-5
CAWSVGGPQETQYF
>TRBV9|TRBJ2-1
CASSVGGQATSGRRNEQFF
>TRBV6-5|TRBJ1-2
CASSYGGVNYGYTF
>TRBV28|TRBJ1-5
CASSGPGVRPQHF
>TRBV7-3|TRBJ2-3
CASSSASLDTQYF
>TRBV11-2|TRBJ2-7
CASSFGTEQYF
>TRBV7-8|TRBJ2-7
CASSLASGGRYEQYF
>TRBV11-2|TRBJ2-7
CASSTGTPTYEQYF
>TRBV30|TRBJ1-5
CAWSPGTILGNQPQHF
>TRBV6-5|TRBJ1-2
CASSDRYGYTF
>TRBV4-1|TRBJ2-7
CASSQDWSSSYEQYF